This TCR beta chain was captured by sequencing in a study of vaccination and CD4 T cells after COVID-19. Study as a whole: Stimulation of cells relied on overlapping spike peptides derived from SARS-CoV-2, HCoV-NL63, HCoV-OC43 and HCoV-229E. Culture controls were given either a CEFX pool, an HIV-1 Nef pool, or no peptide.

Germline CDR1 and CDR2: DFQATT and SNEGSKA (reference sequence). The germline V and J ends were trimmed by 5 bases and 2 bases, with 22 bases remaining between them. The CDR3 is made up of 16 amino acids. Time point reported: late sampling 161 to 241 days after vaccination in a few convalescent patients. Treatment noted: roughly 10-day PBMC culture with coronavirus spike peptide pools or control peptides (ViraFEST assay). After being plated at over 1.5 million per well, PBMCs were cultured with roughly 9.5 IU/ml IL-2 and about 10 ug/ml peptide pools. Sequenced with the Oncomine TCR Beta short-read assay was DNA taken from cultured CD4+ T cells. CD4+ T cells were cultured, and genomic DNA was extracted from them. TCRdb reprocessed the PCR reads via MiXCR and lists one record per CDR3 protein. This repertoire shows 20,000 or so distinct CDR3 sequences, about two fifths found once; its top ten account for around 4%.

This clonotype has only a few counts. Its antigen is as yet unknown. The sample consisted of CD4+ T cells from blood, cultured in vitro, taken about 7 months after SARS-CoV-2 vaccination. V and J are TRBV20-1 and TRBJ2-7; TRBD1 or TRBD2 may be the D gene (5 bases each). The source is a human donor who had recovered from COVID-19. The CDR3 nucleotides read TGCAGTGCTTCCTTCCCAGGGCTAGCAGGGACCTACGAGCAGTACTTC. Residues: CSASFPGLAGTYEQYF.